The entry that follows covers one T cell receptor (beta chain) sequence. Germline CDR1 and CDR2: MNHNY and SVGAGI (reference sequence). The CDR3 totals 13 residues. J was trimmed by 5 bases and V by 6 bases; bases with no gene match: 6. The sample originates from a study of patients and donors after allogeneic stem cell transplantation. TCRdb re-derived calls from the RT-PCR reads in MiXCR, one entry per CDR3 protein. The sample lists about 400,000 distinct CDR3 sequences; under 20% were seen once. The receptor was isolated from a human donor who was either an allogeneic HSCT recipient or a stem cell or donor lymphocyte infusion donor (not recorded which). It is not recorded whose cells these are; they may come from a transplant donor. The sequenced sample was blood, either unsorted or a sorted T cell fraction (not recorded which). The chain has TRBV6-6 and TRBJ2-5; 7 positions agree with TRBD2. CDR3 DNA sequence: TGTGCCAGCAGCCGGACTAGATTGGAGACCCAGTACTTC. It specifies CASSRTRLETQYF.